The T cell receptor beta chain under discussion was sequenced for a study of cytomegalovirus exposure and HLA in healthy donors. Whole-study findings and limits: High sensitivity and specificity were reportedly achieved when the classifier diagnosed cytomegalovirus status.

CDR3 length: 14 residues. V was trimmed by 8 bases and J by 0 bases, leaving 13 bases between them. Germline V gives CDR1 LNHDA, CDR2 SQIVND (reference sequence). Vbeta (60) and Jbeta (13) primers were used in the PCR. TCRdb's copy holds only in-frame clones and misses some; the assay was immunoSEQ multiplex PCR. The data contain more than 100,000 clones, 75% to 80% of them singletons. Each donor was healthy, and each was a bone marrow donor. With respect to this clone: The antigen is not known.

This clonotype was obtained from a woman aged 55-70 years in good health and CMV-seronegative. Material for sequencing was PBMCs. The chain employs TRBV19 and TRBJ1-2; D possibly corresponds to TRBD1 (6 bases). DNA of the CDR3: TGTGCCAGTTCTGACAGGACAGCTAACTATGGCTACACCTTC. Its protein product is CASSDRTANYGYTF.